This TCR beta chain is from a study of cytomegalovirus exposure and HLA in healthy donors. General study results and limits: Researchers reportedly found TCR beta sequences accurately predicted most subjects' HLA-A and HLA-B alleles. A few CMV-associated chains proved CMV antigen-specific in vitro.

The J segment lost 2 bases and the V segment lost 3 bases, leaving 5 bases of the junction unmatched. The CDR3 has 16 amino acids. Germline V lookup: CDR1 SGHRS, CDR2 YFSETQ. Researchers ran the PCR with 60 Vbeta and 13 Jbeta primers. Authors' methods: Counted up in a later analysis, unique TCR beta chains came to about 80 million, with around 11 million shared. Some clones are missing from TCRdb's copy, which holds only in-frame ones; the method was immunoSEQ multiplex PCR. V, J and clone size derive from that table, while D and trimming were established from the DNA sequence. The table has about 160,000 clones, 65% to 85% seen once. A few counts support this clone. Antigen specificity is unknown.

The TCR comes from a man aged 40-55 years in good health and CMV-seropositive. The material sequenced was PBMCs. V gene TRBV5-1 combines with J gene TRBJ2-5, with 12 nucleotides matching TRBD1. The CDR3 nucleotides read TGCGCCAGCAGCTGGGGGACAGGGGGCGGACAAGAGACCCAGTACTTC. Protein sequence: CASSWGTGGGQETQYF. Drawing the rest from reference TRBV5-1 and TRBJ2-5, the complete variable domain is KAGVTQTPRYLIKTRGQQVTLSCSPISGHRSVSWYQQTPGQGLQFLFEYFSETQRNKGNFPGRFSGRQFSNSRSEMNVSTLELGDSALYLCASSWGTGGGQETQYFGPGTRLLVL.